This passage covers 15 T cell receptor beta chains from one sample sequenced in a study of blood T cell repertoires in COVID-19. Assay used: immunoSEQ multiplex PCR; TCRdb lists only in-frame clones, some missing. The profile shows tens of thousands of clones, 80% to 85% of them singletons. Material: peripheral blood. The receptors were gathered from a woman older than 75 with active or convalescent COVID-19.

This chain joins TRBV28 and TRBJ1-4; D not resolved. V was clipped by 4 bases and J by 7 bases, with 4 bases between them. CDR1 is MDHEN, CDR2 SYDVKM, per germline. This CDR3 region has 11 residues. CDR3 bases: TGTGCCAGCAGTTCGTTTGAAAAACTGTTTTTT. Translation gives CASSSFEKLFF.

The J gene is TRBJ2-1, the V gene TRBV5-1; the D is unclear. CDR1 and CDR2 (germline): SGHRS, YFSETQ. The germline V and J ends were trimmed by 1 base and 4 bases, with 3 bases remaining between them. This CDR3 has 12 residues. The CDR3 DNA reads TGCGCCAGCAGCTTGATATACAATGAGCAGTTCTTC. Translated, it gives CASSLIYNEQFF.

This clone is categorized as medium-sized. This chain uses TRBV5-6 with TRBJ1-1; D is perhaps TRBD1 (5 bases). This CDR3 has 13 residues. The ends were cut back, 3 bases at V and 7 bases at J, with 13 bases in the middle. Per the germline V gene, CDR1 is SGHDT and CDR2 is YYEEEE. The chain's CDR3 is CASSYGGGREAFF. The DNA of the CDR3 is TGTGCCAGCAGCTATGGGGGAGGACGTGAAGCTTTCTTT.

The V call is TRBV18, the J call TRBJ1-5; 7 nucleotides align to TRBD1. The junction had 8 bases not matched to a gene; V was cut back by 1 base and J by 5 bases. The germline V gene has CDR1 KGHSH and CDR2 LQKENI. This CDR3 is 16 amino acids long. The CDR3 bases are TGTGCCAGCTCACCACTGGGACAGCCAAGAGATCAGCCCCAGCATTTT. It codes for CASSPLGQPRDQPQHF.

The chain combines TRBV24-1 with TRBJ2-1, with 8 bases matching TRBD2. With V trimmed by 5 bases and J by 9 bases, 8 bases remained unmatched. Germline assignment: CDR1 KGHDR and CDR2 SFDVKD. The CDR3 sequence is 14 residues long. The CDR3 nucleotides read TGTGCCACCAGTGCCACTAGCGGTACGCGTGAGCAGTTCTTC. Translation gives CATSATSGTREQFF.

The J gene is TRBJ1-3, the V gene TRBV7-3, with 7 positions matching TRBD1. Germline V gene data show CDR1 as SGHTA and CDR2 as FQGTGA. The CDR3 consists of 16 residues. V lost 5 bases, J lost 1 base, and 8 bases stayed unmatched. In DNA, the CDR3 is TGTGCCAGCAGCCCTAATGCAGGGGGGTCTGGAAACACCATATATTTT. It encodes CASSPNAGGSGNTIYF.

The chain is built from TRBV7-8 and TRBJ2-3, with a tentative D call TRBD2 (6 bases). This CDR3 has 16 amino acids. Germline V gives CDR1 SGHVS, CDR2 FQNEAQ. V was cut by 1 base and J by 3 bases, with 14 bases left in between. The CDR3 sequence: CASSLGAGRRTDTQYF. The CDR3 DNA is TGTGCCAGCAGCTTAGGGGCAGGGAGGAGGACAGATACGCAGTATTTT.

This chain joins TRBV7-9 and TRBJ1-2; TRBD1 is a possible D gene (6 bases). Trimming pared 2 bases from V and 8 bases from J, leaving 9 bases between. CDR3 length: 12 residues. The germline V gene encodes CDR1 SEHNR and CDR2 FQNEAQ (reference sequence). DNA for the CDR3: TGTGCCAGCAGCTTATCAGGGGACGGCTACACCTTC. Translating gives CASSLSGDGYTF.

The chain is built from TRBV11-2 and TRBJ2-2; D gene uncertain. Germline CDR1 and CDR2: SGHAT and FQNNGV. Trimming took off 1 base at V and 6 bases at J, with 6 bases between the two ends. The CDR3 is 13 residues long. The CDR3 here is CASSLGYSGELFF. The CDR3 nucleotides read TGTGCCAGCAGCTTAGGGTACTCCGGGGAGCTGTTTTTT.

The V and J genes are TRBV6-8 and TRBJ2-4, with 7 bases identical to TRBD1. With 7 bases clipped from V and 0 bases from J, the junction kept 27 bases outside the gene matches. CDR1 is MNHGY and CDR2 is SAAAGT in the germline V gene. CDR3 length: 22 amino acids. The CDR3 DNA reads as TGTGCCAGCATAGCTGTAGTCCCGCTTTCAGTAACAGGGGTCGGAGCCAAAAACATTCAGTACTTC. It translates to CASIAVVPLSVTGVGAKNIQYF.

V usage is TRBV6-2 or TRBV6-3 and J usage is TRBJ1-5; no clear D. The CDR3 has 16 amino acids. CDR1 and CDR2 (germline): MNHEY, SVGEGT. Trimming took 5 bases from V and 0 from J, leaving 14 bases between them. This CDR3 is CASSLRQTDSNQPQHF. CDR3 bases: TGTGCCAGCAGTCTTAGACAAACCGATAGCAATCAGCCCCAGCATTTT.

The genes are TRBV7-8 and TRBJ1-1; tentative D call: TRBD1 (5 bases). V lost 1 base to trimming and J lost 0 bases, with 6 bases between them. The CDR3 totals 14 residues. The germline V gene encodes CDR1 SGHVS and CDR2 FQNEAQ. The CDR3 protein is CASSLEQVNTEAFF. The CDR3, as DNA: TGTGCCAGCAGCTTAGAACAGGTGAACACTGAAGCTTTCTTT.

The J gene is TRBJ1-4, the V gene TRBV28; D might be TRBD1 (6 bases). V was cut by 6 bases and J by 6 bases, with 17 bases left in between. The CDR3 sequence is 15 residues long. Germline V lookup: CDR1 MDHEN, CDR2 SYDVKM. The CDR3 nucleotides are TGTGCCAGCAGAAGGGGGGGCGTCTCTTATGAAAAACTGTTTTTT. This codes for CASRRGGVSYEKLFF.

This chain joins TRBV19 and TRBJ2-2; 12 nucleotides match TRBD2. V lost 7 bases, J lost 3 bases, and 9 bases stayed unmatched. This CDR3 comprises 17 residues. Germline V CDR1 and CDR2: LNHDA, SQIVND (reference sequence). This CDR3 reads CASNFLAGGPDTGELFF. The CDR3 bases are TGTGCCAGTAATTTTCTAGCGGGAGGGCCTGACACCGGGGAGCTGTTTTTT.

The chain carries TRBV24-1 and TRBJ1-5; D is undetermined. Germline V gene sequence: CDR1 KGHDR, CDR2 SFDVKD. CDR3 length: 14 residues. V lost 3 bases and J 9 bases, leaving 14 bases between the germline ends. DNA of the CDR3: TGTGCCACCAGTGATCGATACCTTCGGGGGCCCCAGCATTTT. Residues: CATSDRYLRGPQHF.